These 20 T cell receptor beta chains came from one sample sequenced in a study of CD8+ T cells in alopecia areata. Treatment given: oral pan-JAK inhibitor, 5-10 mg twice daily. Sequencing used cDNA as its template, made by extracting RNA and reverse transcribing it. Some clones are missing from TCRdb's copy, which holds only in-frame ones; the method was immunoSEQ multiplex PCR. The sample includes 150,000 to 200,000 clones, more than 50% of them seen just once. This specimen was CD4+ T cells sorted from blood, taken at week 24, from a patient treated with tofacitinib. The receptors derive from a human donor with alopecia areata.

This CDR3 reads CAWSLGGSFTGELFF. CDR3 nucleotide sequence: TGTGCCTGGAGTTTAGGGGGGTCTTTCACCGGGGAGCTGTTTTTT. The chain joins TRBV30 to TRBJ2-2; either TRBD1 or TRBD2 may supply D (6 bases each). V was pared by 2 bases and J by 4 bases, with 14 bases between. The CDR3 extends over 15 amino acids. Germline V gene lookup returns CDR1 GTSNPN and CDR2 SVGIG (reference sequence).

The chain uses TRBV30 and TRBJ1-6, with 7 nucleotides matching TRBD1. This CDR3 contains 13 residues. Germline CDR1 and CDR2: GTSNPN and SVGIG (reference sequence). The V and J ends lost 4 bases and 7 bases, in that order; junction bases with no gene match: 4. The CDR3: CAWKNRGNSPLHF. Written as DNA, the CDR3 is TGTGCCTGGAAGAACAGGGGAAATTCACCCCTCCACTTT.

This clone has just a few counts. The rearrangement links TRBV19 to TRBJ1-2, with D possibly TRBD1 on 6 matching bases. Looked up from germline, CDR1 is LNHDA and CDR2 is SQIVND (reference sequence). V was shortened by 6 bases and J by 7 bases, with 18 bases between the two germline ends. The CDR3 has 14 residues. The CDR3 region is CASRQTAGAPGYTF. The DNA for the CDR3 is TGTGCCAGTAGACAAACCGCAGGGGCGCCTGGCTACACCTTC. Complete variable domain (other parts from reference TRBV19 and TRBJ1-2): DGGITQSPKYLFRKEGQNVTLSCEQNLNHDAMYWYRQDPGQGLRLIYYSQIVNDFQKGDIAEGYSVSREKKESFPLTVTSAQKNPTAFYLCASRQTAGAPGYTFGSGTRLTVV.

CDR3 coding DNA: TGTGCCAGCACCCTGAGGGGTGGTTCACCCCTCCACTTT. Its protein is CASTLRGGSPLHF. This chain connects TRBV2 to TRBJ1-6; perhaps TRBD1 as D (5 bases). Deletions cut 7 bases from V and 9 bases from J, with 13 bases between. The CDR3 covers 13 residues. CDR1 is SNHLY and CDR2 is FYNNEI in the germline V gene.

This clone was seen more than once but under ten times. This chain joins TRBV5-1 and TRBJ1-2; tentatively, D is TRBD1 (5 bases). V was trimmed by 4 bases and J by 2 bases, leaving 9 bases between them. This CDR3 contains 13 residues. CDR1 and CDR2 from the germline V gene are SGHRS and YFSETQ. As DNA, the CDR3 is TGCGCCAGCAGCCCGGGACCGAACTATGGCTACACCTTC. This gives the protein CASSPGPNYGYTF.

This clone is a singleton in its sample. The genes are TRBV20-1 and TRBJ1-2; D is perhaps TRBD1 (5 bases). Looked up from germline, CDR1 is DFQATT and CDR2 is SNEGSKA (reference sequence). V lost 6 bases to trimming and J lost 5 bases, with 7 bases between them. The CDR3 sequence is 10 residues long. The CDR3 loop reads CSAAGYGYTF. The CDR3 nucleotides read TGCAGTGCAGCAGGGTATGGCTACACCTTC.

V gene TRBV4-3 combines with J gene TRBJ2-3, with 7 bases fitting TRBD1. Trimming at V came to 5 bases and at J to 1 base, leaving 6 bases not matched to a gene. The CDR3 has 15 residues. Germline V gene lookup returns CDR1 LGHNA and CDR2 YSLEER. CDR3 nucleotides: TGCGCCAGCAGCTTGGCCGGGACAGGCACAGATACGCAGTATTTT. Amino acid sequence: CASSLAGTGTDTQYF.

The J gene is TRBJ1-1, the V gene TRBV30; 9 nucleotides line up with TRBD1. V shed 2 bases and J 7 bases; nucleotides not matched to a gene: 5. CDR1 and CDR2 (germline): GTSNPN, SVGIG (reference sequence). The CDR3 has 13 amino acids. The DNA of the CDR3 is TGTGCCTGGAGTAGACAGGGGGACGGTGAAGCTTTCTTT. Protein product: CAWSRQGDGEAFF. The variable domain in full, with the rest retrieved from reference TRBV30 and TRBJ1-1, is SQTIHQWPATLVQPVGSPLSLECTVEGTSNPNLYWYRQAAGRGLQLLFYSVGIGQISSEVPQNLSASRPQDRQFILSSKKLLLSDSGFYLCAWSRQGDGEAFFGQGTRLTVV.

J is TRBJ2-5 and V is TRBV7-6, with D possibly being TRBD2 (6 bases). Trimming pared 4 bases from V and 14 bases from J, leaving 14 bases between. CDR1 is SGHVS, CDR2 FNYEAQ, per germline. This CDR3 is built from 11 residues. The CDR3 region is CASSSEGSLYF. In nucleotides, the CDR3 is TGTGCCAGCAGCTCGGAGGGCAGCCTTTACTTC.

The J gene is TRBJ1-1, the V gene TRBV29-1; 7 nucleotides line up with TRBD1. The CDR3 is 13 amino acids. From germline, CDR1 is SQVTM and CDR2 ANQGSEA. V shed 7 bases and J 0 bases; nucleotides not matched to a gene: 5. CDR3 nucleotide sequence: TGCAGCGACTTGGGACAGCTGAACACTGAAGCTTTCTTT. It translates to CSDLGQLNTEAFF.

The rearrangement uses TRBV29-1 and TRBJ1-5; the D gene is possibly TRBD1 (6 bases). Trimming pared 3 bases from V and 6 bases from J, leaving 12 bases between. CDR3 length equals 13 residues. The germline V gene encodes CDR1 SQVTM and CDR2 ANQGSEA. The CDR3 sequence is CSVDGGVGQPQHF. In DNA form, the CDR3 reads TGCAGCGTTGACGGGGGCGTGGGTCAGCCCCAGCATTTT.

The V call is TRBV29-1, the J call TRBJ1-1, with D perhaps TRBD1 (5 bases). The V and J ends lost 4 bases and 5 bases respectively, with 8 bases between them. The CDR3 totals 11 residues. Germline CDR1 reads SQVTM; CDR2 reads ANQGSEA. CDR3 protein: CSVVQGTEAFF. DNA of the CDR3: TGCAGCGTTGTTCAGGGTACTGAAGCTTTCTTT.

This clone occurred a few times. The chain links TRBV29-1 to TRBJ2-7, with D perhaps given as TRBD1 or TRBD2 (5 bases each). CDR1 and CDR2 (germline): SQVTM, ANQGSEA. The CDR3 length is 12 residues. The V and J ends lost 4 bases and 5 bases respectively, with 12 bases between them. In DNA form, the CDR3 reads TGCAGCGTTGTGGACTTAGGGGACGAGCAGTACTTC. Residues: CSVVDLGDEQYF.

The V call is TRBV6-5, the J call TRBJ2-6; D remains ambiguous. V lost 5 bases and J lost 3, with 8 bases in between. Germline values: CDR1 MNHEY, CDR2 SVGAGI. CDR3 length: 14 residues. The CDR3 loop is CASSTGVGANVLTF. The CDR3 coding sequence is TGTGCCAGCAGTACGGGTGTTGGGGCCAACGTCCTGACTTTC.

The J gene is TRBJ2-5, the V gene TRBV30; tentatively, D is TRBD1 (5 bases). The V end was cut by 0 bases, the J end by 4 bases, with 15 bases between. This CDR3 has 15 residues. Per the germline V gene, CDR1 is GTSNPN and CDR2 is SVGIG (reference sequence). DNA for the CDR3: TGTGCCTGGAGTGTTAGTCAGGGTGCCGGAGAGACCCAGTACTTC. Residues: CAWSVSQGAGETQYF.

V usage is TRBV9 and J usage is TRBJ1-1; no clear D gene. In germline, CDR1 is SGDLS, CDR2 YYNGEE. The CDR3 is made up of 14 amino acids. Trimming removed 3 bases from V and 5 bases from J, with 14 bases in between. This CDR3 is CASSAPGLGTEAFF. The CDR3 region has the DNA TGTGCCAGCAGCGCCCCTGGTCTCGGTACTGAAGCTTTCTTT.

The genes are TRBV5-6 and TRBJ2-7, with 7 bases lining up with TRBD1. Trimming at V came to 0 bases and at J to 4 bases, leaving 4 bases not matched to a gene. The CDR3 covers 14 residues. The germline CDR1 and CDR2 sequences are SGHDT and YYEEEE. The CDR3 spells CASSLGQGRYEQYF. CDR3 DNA sequence: TGTGCCAGCAGCTTGGGACAGGGTAGATACGAGCAGTACTTC.

This chain connects TRBV4-3 to TRBJ1-4, with no clear D. V lost 1 base and J lost 7, with 10 bases in between. CDR1 and CDR2 from the germline V gene are LGHNA and YSLEER. This CDR3 region has 14 residues. CDR3 sequence reads: CASSQGVDGEKLFF. CDR3 bases: TGCGCCAGCAGCCAAGGGGTCGACGGTGAAAAACTGTTTTTT.

The table lists this clone with a few counts. V is TRBV29-1 and J is TRBJ2-1, with D unresolved. Looked up from germline, CDR1 is SQVTM and CDR2 is ANQGSEA. CDR3 length equals 13 residues. The V end was cut by 3 bases, the J end by 5 bases, with 11 bases between. In DNA form, the CDR3 reads TGCAGCGTTGATGATATTAGAAACAATGAGCAGTTCTTC. Amino acid sequence: CSVDDIRNNEQFF.

This clone was recorded many times. J is TRBJ1-5 and V is TRBV2; 7 bases are a match to TRBD1. The CDR3 contains 13 residues. CDR1 SNHLY and CDR2 FYNNEI come from the germline V gene. The V gene end was trimmed by 7 bases and the J gene end by 5 bases; junction bases not matched to a gene: 5. The CDR3 DNA sequence: TGTGCCAGCAAAGGGACAGCTTATCAGCCCCAGCATTTT. Encoded protein: CASKGTAYQPQHF.